The rows below give T cell receptor beta chains drawn from one sample of a study of metastatic and nonmetastatic thyroid tumors. TCRdb re-called the PCR reads with MiXCR. The sample contains about 93,000 clones, less than 10% of which appear only once. The sequencing input was blood. These receptors all come from a female donor with papillary thyroid cancer or a benign thyroid nodule (not recorded which). Some clones in this sample may be carry-over from other donors' samples. The CDR3 runs from the conserved cysteine through the conserved F or W. D genes are given only for firm matches. Clone size appears in some rows only: once, few, many, or a class for an expanded clone.

j_gene | d_gene | v_gene | abundance | CDR3nt | CDR3aa
TRBJ2-3 | TRBD2 | TRBV6-1 | many | TGTGCCAGCACTCCTCTAGCGGGGGGCCCCACAGATACGCAGTATTTT | CASTPLAGGPTDTQYF
TRBJ2-1 | . | TRBV28 | many | TGTGCCAGCAGTCAAGGGGGGCCCCATGAGCAGTTCTTC | CASSQGGPHEQFF
TRBJ2-3 | TRBD2 | TRBV11-1 | few | TGTGCCAGCAGCTCACGGGGACTAGCGGGGGGGCAAGATACGCAGTATTTT | CASSSRGLAGGQDTQYF
TRBJ1-4 | . | TRBV2 | many | TGTGCCAGCAGGCAGACAGTCTTTAATGAAAAACTGTTTTTT | CASRQTVFNEKLFF
TRBJ1-2 | . | TRBV20-1 | many | TGCAGTGCTAGGGCACAGGGCCCGGGAGGCTACACCTTC | CSARAQGPGGYTF
TRBJ1-5 | . | TRBV20-1 | . | TGCAGTGCTAGGGTCGGGGGGGCTGGCAATCAGCCCCAGCATTTT | CSARVGGAGNQPQHF
TRBJ2-7 | . | TRBV24-1 | many | TGTGCCACCCAGGGGCAGGGGAGCTCCTACGAGCAGTACTTC | CATQGQGSSYEQYF
TRBJ2-7 | TRBD1 | TRBV5-5 | many | TGTGCCAGCAGCCCAGCAGGGGGCCGGTACGAGCAGTACTTC | CASSPAGGRYEQYF
TRBJ2-7 | . | TRBV7-2 | many | TGTGCCAGCAGCTTAGCCGGGTTCGGCTACGAGCAGTACTTC | CASSLAGFGYEQYF
TRBJ1-5 | . | TRBV19 | . | TGTGCCAGTAGTATAGTGACGAATCAGCCCCAGCATTTT | CASSIVTNQPQHF
TRBJ1-3 | . | TRBV7-2 | many | TGTGCCAGCAGCTTAGGGACCGTTCGAAACACCATATATTTT | CASSLGTVRNTIYF
TRBJ1-2 | . | TRBV5-4 | many | TGTGCCAGCAGACAAAAAGGGGGGGCTGAAGGCTACACCTTC | CASRQKGGAEGYTF
TRBJ2-1 | . | TRBV15 | . | TGTGCCACCAGCCAGACCCGGGGGAACTCCTACAATGAGCAGTTCTTC | CATSQTRGNSYNEQFF
TRBJ2-3 | . | TRBV27 | many | TGTGCCAGCAGTTCTCGACTGCAACAAGGCACAGATACGCAGTATTTT | CASSSRLQQGTDTQYF
TRBJ2-7 | . | TRBV30 | many | TGTGCCTGGATCGAAGGCGGGAACGAGCAGTACTTC | CAWIEGGNEQYF
TRBJ2-2 | . | TRBV7-3 | many | TGTGCCAGCAGCCCAAGTGGCGCCAGGAACACCGGGGAGCTGTTTTTT | CASSPSGARNTGELFF
TRBJ1-5 | TRBD1 | TRBV4-1 | many | TGCGCCAGCAGCCAGACCCTGACAGGGGAGGGGTATAGCAATCAGCCCCAGCATTTT | CASSQTLTGEGYSNQPQHF
TRBJ1-5 | TRBD1 | TRBV6-2/TRBV6-3 | . | TGTGCCAGCAGTTACTCGCCCTCGGACAGGGGGCCACAGCCCCAGCATTTT | CASSYSPSDRGPQPQHF
TRBJ2-1 | TRBD2 | TRBV20-1 | many | TGCAGTGCCCCCAGTGTAGCGGGGGATTACAATGAGCAGTTCTTC | CSAPSVAGDYNEQFF
TRBJ1-3 | . | TRBV5-6 | many | TGTGCCAGCAGCTCAAGCAGGGGTCCTGGAAACACCATATATTTT | CASSSSRGPGNTIYF
TRBJ2-1 | . | TRBV2 | many | TGTGCCAGCCGGACTGGGTACAATGAGCAGTTCTTC | CASRTGYNEQFF
TRBJ2-3 | TRBD2 | TRBV13 | many | TGTGCCAGCAGCCTGAGGATTAGCGGGGCCTCTAGCACAGATACGCAGTATTTT | CASSLRISGASSTDTQYF
TRBJ1-2 | TRBD1 | TRBV2 | many | TGTGCCAGCAGGTCGGACAGGGGGTTCTATGGCTACACCTTC | CASRSDRGFYGYTF
TRBJ1-6 | . | TRBV6-1 | many | TGTGCCAGCAACCCGATTGGGGGCGGGAATTCACCCCTCCACTTT | CASNPIGGGNSPLHF
TRBJ2-1 | TRBD2 | TRBV12-3/TRBV12-4 | . | TGTGCCAGCAGTCCCACTAGCGGGAGCTACAATGAGCAGTTCTTC | CASSPTSGSYNEQFF
TRBJ2-7 | TRBD2 | TRBV19 | many | TGTGCCAGTAGTACCCGACTAGCGGGGGCCTACGAGCAGTACTTC | CASSTRLAGAYEQYF
TRBJ2-3 | . | TRBV9 | many | TGTGCCAGCAGCGTACGGCAGGACGTAGGAGGTTCGGATACGCAGTATTTT | CASSVRQDVGGSDTQYF
TRBJ2-7 | . | TRBV28 | few | TGTGCCAGCAGTTTATCAGGCTTACCCTCCTACGAGCAGTACTTC | CASSLSGLPSYEQYF
TRBJ2-1 | TRBD2 | TRBV6-1 | many | TGTGCCAGCAGTGAATTTACTAGCGATGAGCAGTTCTTC | CASSEFTSDEQFF
TRBJ2-5 | . | TRBV4-1 | many | TGCGCCAGCAGCAGGGGGGGGCAAGAGACCCAGTACTTC | CASSRGGQETQYF
TRBJ2-5 | . | TRBV11-2 | many | TGTGCCAGCAGCTTGCGGACCGACGTCCCGCAAGAGACCCAGTACTTC | CASSLRTDVPQETQYF
TRBJ1-5 | . | TRBV19 | . | TGTGCCAGTAGCCAGACACATAGCAATCAGCCCCAGCATTTT | CASSQTHSNQPQHF
TRBJ2-7 | . | TRBV18 | many | TGTGCCAGCTCACCACCGAGGGCAGGATATTACGAGCAGTACTTC | CASSPPRAGYYEQYF
TRBJ1-1 | TRBD1 | TRBV19 | many | TGTGCCACTTCGACAGGGAGGGGAACTGAAGCTTTCTTT | CATSTGRGTEAFF
TRBJ2-5 | . | TRBV19 | many | TGTGCCAGTAGTATGAGGTCGAGACAAGAGACCCAGTACTTC | CASSMRSRQETQYF